The 32 T cell receptor beta chains below all came from one sample that was sequenced in a study of human T cells and chemical hapten exposure. Sample time point: healthy volunteer bleed at 6 weeks. Total RNA was extracted from unfractionated whole blood. In TCRdb, the RACE reads were re-called with MiXCR into one record per CDR3 protein. The sample yields approximately 81,000 distinct CDR3 sequences, approximately 8.6% seen once. What was sequenced was whole blood. These receptors were taken from a male donor in good health. Some clones in this sample may be carry-over from other donors' samples.

This clonotype was detected ten times or more. V is TRBV27 and J is TRBJ2-7, with a weak D call TRBD2 (6 bases). Germline assignment: CDR1 MNHEY and CDR2 SMNVEV (reference sequence). V was trimmed by 5 bases and J by 7 bases, leaving 12 bases between them. The CDR3 sequence is 12 residues long. The chain's CDR3 is CASSAGGYEQYF. The CDR3 region has the DNA TGTGCCAGCAGTGCCGGGGGTTATGAGCAGTACTTC.

This clonotype turned up a few times. V is TRBV20-1 and J is TRBJ2-2, with a possible D match to TRBD2 (5 bases). The ends were cut back, 2 bases at V and 5 bases at J, with 12 bases in the middle. The CDR3 spans 14 residues. Germline V CDR1 and CDR2: DFQATT, SNEGSKA (reference sequence). The CDR3 region has the DNA TGCAGTGCTAGAAGGGTACGGGGAACCGGGGAGCTGTTTTTT. Its protein product is CSARRVRGTGELFF.

V usage is TRBV20-1 and J usage is TRBJ2-7, with D perhaps being TRBD1 or TRBD2 (5 bases each). V lost 0 bases and J 5 bases, leaving 8 bases between the germline ends. Germline V lookup: CDR1 DFQATT, CDR2 SNEGSKA (reference sequence). The CDR3 is 12 residues long. In DNA, the CDR3 is TGCAGTGCTAGAGAAAGGGACCACGAGCAGTACTTC. Its protein product is CSARERDHEQYF.

This clonotype was counted a few times. The chain is built from TRBV3-1 and TRBJ1-3, with D unclear. The CDR3 is made up of 15 amino acids. Germline V gene sequence: CDR1 LGHDT, CDR2 YNNKEL (reference sequence). V gave up 0 bases and J gave up 0 bases, with 6 bases separating them. The CDR3 here is CASSQDLLSGNTIYF. For the CDR3, the DNA is TGTGCCAGCAGCCAAGACCTGCTCTCTGGAAACACCATATATTTT.

The chain joins TRBV7-9 to TRBJ1-5; 7 bases agree with TRBD1. CDR3 length: 16 residues. The V segment lost 5 bases and the J segment 0 bases; nucleotides outside the gene matches: 7. CDR1 and CDR2 (germline): SEHNR, FQNEAQ (reference sequence). CDR3 in amino acids: CASSGQGDNSNQPQHF. In nucleotides, the CDR3 is TGTGCCAGCAGCGGTCAGGGGGACAATAGCAATCAGCCCCAGCATTTT.

This clonotype was detected only a few times. V usage is TRBV2 and J usage is TRBJ2-3; 9 bases are a match to TRBD1. V lost 3 bases to trimming and J lost 3 bases; unmatched junction nucleotides: 1. The CDR3 has 14 residues. Germline lookup yields CDR1 SNHLY and CDR2 FYNNEI. The CDR3 spells CASSEDRGTDTQYF. DNA of the CDR3: TGTGCCAGCAGTGAGGACAGGGGTACAGATACGCAGTATTTT.

This clonotype was detected a few times. This chain joins TRBV7-8 and TRBJ2-3; 12 positions agree with TRBD1. Germline V CDR1 and CDR2: SGHVS, FQNEAQ. V lost 5 bases, J lost 5 bases, and 11 bases stayed unmatched. There are 17 residues in the CDR3. CDR3 loop: CASSVNPGQGAIDTQYF. The CDR3 nucleotides are TGTGCCAGCAGCGTTAATCCGGGACAGGGGGCTATAGATACGCAGTATTTT.

This clonotype has only a few counts. This sequence joins TRBV5-6 and TRBJ1-1; D not certain. V lost 1 base and J 1 base, leaving 8 bases between the germline ends. Germline values: CDR1 SGHDT, CDR2 YYEEEE. CDR3 size: 14 residues. This chain's CDR3 is CASSLRRKNTEAFF. The CDR3 bases are TGTGCCAGCAGCTTGCGACGGAAGAACACTGAAGCTTTCTTT.

This clonotype is a singleton in its sample. The chain has TRBV5-1 and TRBJ2-3; D gene uncertain. V gave up 6 bases and J gave up 2 bases, with 13 bases separating them. The CDR3 consists of 14 residues. Germline V gene data show CDR1 as SGHRS and CDR2 as YFSETQ. DNA of the CDR3: TGCGCCAGCAATCGGGCCGATTCCACAGATACGCAGTATTTT. Translated: CASNRADSTDTQYF.

This clonotype appeared a few times. The CDR3 sequence: CASSPDRGSLLNTEAFF. The CDR3 bases are TGCGCCAGCAGCCCAGACAGGGGGTCTTTATTGAACACTGAAGCTTTCTTT. The V and J genes are TRBV23-1 and TRBJ1-1; TRBD1 matches at 9 bases. TRBV23-1 is filed as an ORF, its function uncertain. V shed 6 bases, J shed 0 bases, and the junction held 11 bases outside the gene matches. The CDR3 is 17 amino acids.

This clonotype was observed a handful of times. The chain recombines TRBV29-1 with TRBJ1-1; TRBD1 is a possible D gene (5 bases). The CDR3 length is 13 residues. Trimming removed 6 bases from V and 6 bases from J, with 17 bases in between. CDR1 SQVTM and CDR2 ANQGSEA come from the germline V gene. The CDR3 loop is CSVANRLRPEAFF. CDR3 nucleotide sequence: TGCAGCGTCGCAAACAGGTTGAGGCCTGAAGCTTTCTTT.

This clonotype occurred a few times. The chain combines TRBV7-9 with TRBJ2-3; D is unresolved. This CDR3 is built from 13 residues. V was shortened by 4 bases and J by 4 bases, with 9 bases between the two germline ends. Germline CDR1 and CDR2: SEHNR and FQNEAQ (reference sequence). DNA for the CDR3: TGTGCCAGCAGCTCACCCCCCTCAGATACGCAGTATTTT. Translated, it gives CASSSPPSDTQYF.

This clonotype was observed at least ten times. The V gene is TRBV6-4, the J gene TRBJ2-3; 9 bases agree with TRBD2. This CDR3 has 15 residues. The V gene's germline CDR1 is MRHNA and CDR2 SNTAGT. The V segment lost 0 bases and the J segment 4 bases; nucleotides outside the gene matches: 2. The CDR3 region is CASSDSAGGADTQYF. The CDR3 bases are TGTGCCAGCAGTGACTCGGCGGGAGGGGCAGATACGCAGTATTTT.

This rearrangement joins TRBV3-1 to TRBJ2-4, with 7 bases aligning to TRBD1. The CDR3 length is 13 residues. Germline CDR1 is LGHDT and CDR2 is YNNKEL (reference sequence). After removal of 1 base from V and 6 bases from J, the junction contained 0 bases not matched to a gene. DNA of the CDR3: TGTGCCAGCAGCCAAGGGGACAGAAACATTCAGTACTTC. As protein: CASSQGDRNIQYF. The whole variable domain, filled in from reference TRBV3-1 and TRBJ2-4, reads DTAVSQTPKYLVTQMGNDKSIKCEQNLGHDTMYWYKQDSKKFLKIMFSYNNKELIINETVPNRFSPKSPDKAHLNLHINSLELGDSAVYFCASSQGDRNIQYFGAGTRLSVL.

The J gene is TRBJ2-5, the V gene TRBV6-5, with a possible D match to TRBD2 (5 bases). V lost 0 bases to trimming and J lost 2 bases, with 22 bases between them. Germline CDR1 reads MNHEY; CDR2 reads SVGAGI. The CDR3 runs to 19 residues. The CDR3 protein is CASSYSPVQWRSNQETQYF. As DNA, the CDR3 is TGTGCCAGCAGTTACTCCCCAGTGCAATGGAGGTCGAATCAAGAGACCCAGTACTTC.

This chain connects TRBV19 to TRBJ1-5; a weak D match, TRBD1 (5 bases). This CDR3 comprises 15 residues. Per the germline V gene, CDR1 is LNHDA and CDR2 is SQIVND (reference sequence). Trimming took off 4 bases at V and 4 bases at J, with 14 bases between the two ends. The CDR3 region is CASSTQGTGNQPQHF. DNA of the CDR3: TGTGCCAGTAGTACTCAAGGGACGGGTAATCAGCCCCAGCATTTT.

The chain carries TRBV6-5 and TRBJ2-1; TRBD2 agrees at 7 bases. V shed 2 bases and J 8 bases; nucleotides not matched to a gene: 6. Looked up from germline, CDR1 is MNHEY and CDR2 is SVGAGI. CDR3 length: 14 residues. The CDR3 is CASSYAFRGDEQFF. For the CDR3, the DNA is TGTGCCAGCAGTTACGCTTTCCGGGGGGATGAGCAGTTCTTC.

This clonotype has only a few counts. V usage is TRBV29-1 and J usage is TRBJ1-5, with D possibly matching TRBD1 (6 bases). Germline values: CDR1 SQVTM, CDR2 ANQGSEA. Trimming left V 5 bases short and J 2 bases short, with 10 bases between. This CDR3 is 13 amino acids long. The CDR3, as DNA: TGCAGCGTTTCGGACAGTGGCAATCAGCCCCAGCATTTT. Protein product: CSVSDSGNQPQHF. The whole variable domain, remainder taken from reference TRBV29-1 and TRBJ1-5, is SAVISQKPSRDICQRGTSLTIQCQVDSQVTMMFWYRQQPGQSLTLIATANQGSEATYESGFVIDKFPISRPNLTFSTLTVSNMSPEDSSIYLCSVSDSGNQPQHFGDGTRLSIL.

This chain uses TRBV27 with TRBJ2-7; D unclear. This CDR3 contains 11 residues. Germline CDR1 reads MNHEY; CDR2 reads SMNVEV (reference sequence). V was trimmed by 6 bases and J by 4 bases, leaving 7 bases between them. CDR3 DNA: TGTGCCAGCAGACTGGGGTACGAGCAGTACTTC. Residues: CASRLGYEQYF.

This clonotype was detected a few times. J is TRBJ2-5 and V is TRBV29-1, with D maybe TRBD2 (5 bases). CDR1 is SQVTM and CDR2 is ANQGSEA in the germline V gene. V dropped 7 bases and J dropped 5 bases, with 17 bases sitting between them. The CDR3 is 13 amino acids. The CDR3 reads CSADKEVWETQYF. CDR3 nucleotide sequence: TGCAGCGCTGACAAGGAGGTTTGGGAGACCCAGTACTTC. Based on the CDR3 plus reference TRBV29-1 and TRBJ2-5, the full variable domain is SAVISQKPSRDICQRGTSLTIQCQVDSQVTMMFWYRQQPGQSLTLIATANQGSEATYESGFVIDKFPISRPNLTFSTLTVSNMSPEDSSIYLCSADKEVWETQYFGPGTRLLVL.

V usage is TRBV12-3 or TRBV12-4 and J usage is TRBJ1-5; a possible D gene is TRBD1 (5 bases). The CDR3 runs to 12 residues. V was pared by 5 bases and J by 10 bases, with 12 bases between. In DNA form, the CDR3 reads TGTGCCAGCAGTCCATGGGACGGACCCCAGCATTTT. It encodes CASSPWDGPQHF.

In its sample, this clonotype was seen a few times. The V call is TRBV4-1, the J call TRBJ1-1; no definite D call. This CDR3 contains 15 residues. Germline loops: CDR1 MGHRA, CDR2 YSYEKL. V gave up 0 bases and J gave up 1 base, with 9 bases separating them. CDR3 protein: CASSQDLARNTEAFF. CDR3 nucleotide sequence: TGCGCCAGCAGCCAAGATCTTGCCAGGAACACTGAAGCTTTCTTT.

This clonotype was counted between two and nine times. V is TRBV12-3 or TRBV12-4 and J is TRBJ2-1; 7 nucleotides match TRBD2. This CDR3 region has 15 residues. The ends lost 3 bases at V and 6 bases at J; junction bases unmatched: 8. The CDR3 DNA sequence: TGTGCCAGCAGTTTTACGGGAGGACCAGGCAATGAGCAGTTCTTC. Its protein product is CASSFTGGPGNEQFF.

The chain joins TRBV20-1 to TRBJ2-7; 12 bases map to TRBD2. The CDR3 is 16 amino acids. J lost 2 bases, V lost 1 base, and 6 bases had no gene match. Germline V gene sequence: CDR1 DFQATT, CDR2 SNEGSKA (reference sequence). CDR3 sequence: CSARVGGLAGTYEQYF. CDR3 DNA sequence: TGCAGTGCTAGAGTCGGAGGACTAGCGGGGACCTACGAGCAGTACTTC.

The gene calls are TRBV10-1 and TRBJ2-5; 11 bases line up with TRBD1. Germline V CDR1 and CDR2: WNHNN, SYGVQD (reference sequence). V gave up 5 bases and J gave up 4 bases; unmatched junction bases: 9. CDR3 length equals 16 residues. In nucleotides, the CDR3 is TGCGCCAGCAGTACTGGGACAGGGGGATTAGGAGAGACCCAGTACTTC. Protein sequence: CASSTGTGGLGETQYF.

The table lists this clonotype with a few counts. The V gene is TRBV6-1, the J gene TRBJ2-7; TRBD2 matches at 8 bases. V shed 1 base, J shed 1 base, and the junction held 3 bases outside the gene matches. The CDR3 sequence is 15 residues long. CDR1 and CDR2 from the germline V gene are MNHNS and SASEGT. The CDR3 is CASSEGTSGSYEQYF. The DNA of the CDR3 is TGTGCCAGCAGTGAAGGAACTAGCGGTTCCTACGAGCAGTACTTC.

This clonotype has a handful of counts. V gene TRBV2 combines with J gene TRBJ2-5; D may be TRBD1 (6 bases). There are 14 residues in the CDR3. CDR1 and CDR2 from the germline V gene are SNHLY and FYNNEI. Trimming cost V 9 bases and J 3 bases, with 17 bases left between them. CDR3: CARSLGTQEETQYF. Here the CDR3 DNA reads TGTGCCAGGTCGCTGGGGACACAGGAAGAGACCCAGTACTTC.

This clonotype was counted a few times. V usage is TRBV11-1 and J usage is TRBJ1-1; no reliable D call. The CDR3 runs to 14 residues. Between the trimmed V and J ends, which lost 0 bases and 7 bases, there was a span of 12 bases. Germline-derived CDR1 and CDR2 are SGHAT and FQDESV (reference sequence). The CDR3 here is CASSLARSPVEAFF. DNA of the CDR3: TGTGCCAGCAGCTTAGCGAGATCCCCTGTTGAAGCTTTCTTT.

This clonotype has a count of ten or more. J is TRBJ2-1 and V is TRBV29-1; D unresolved. Trimming pared 0 bases from V and 9 bases from J, leaving 12 bases between. Germline-derived CDR1 and CDR2 are SQVTM and ANQGSEA. CDR3 length: 13 amino acids. Here the CDR3 reads CSVEEMAGGEQFF. The CDR3 region has the DNA TGCAGCGTTGAAGAAATGGCTGGCGGTGAGCAGTTCTTC.

The sample holds a few counts of this clonotype. J is TRBJ1-1 and V is TRBV18; 7 nucleotides agree with TRBD1. Per the germline V gene, CDR1 is KGHSH and CDR2 is LQKENI. The CDR3 has 13 amino acids. V lost 3 bases to trimming and J lost 8 bases; unmatched junction nucleotides: 6. As DNA, the CDR3 is TGTGCCAGCTCACCGTCGACAGGGACGGAAGCTTTCTTT. Translated, it gives CASSPSTGTEAFF. The whole variable domain, filled in from reference TRBV18 and TRBJ1-1, reads NAGVMQNPRHLVRRRGQEARLRCSPMKGHSHVYWYRQLPEEGLKFMVYLQKENIIDESGMPKERFSAEFPKEGPSILRIQQVVRGDSAAYFCASSPSTGTEAFFGQGTRLTVV.

This clonotype was seen a handful of times. The rearrangement links TRBV5-1 to TRBJ2-1; TRBD2 aligns across 11 bases. J lost 0 bases, V lost 3 bases, and 14 bases had no gene match. The germline gives CDR1 SGHRS, CDR2 YFSETQ. The CDR3 runs to 20 residues. In DNA, the CDR3 is TGCGCCAGCAGCTCCATCCCCTCTAGCGGGAGGCCACCCTCCTACAATGAGCAGTTCTTC. Translation gives CASSSIPSSGRPPSYNEQFF.

This clonotype was seen more than once but under ten times. The genes are TRBV7-6 and TRBJ2-7; 7 nucleotides agree with TRBD1. The V gene's germline CDR1 is SGHVS and CDR2 FNYEAQ. This CDR3 has 17 residues. V was clipped by 1 base and J by 0 bases; unmatched bases: 9. The CDR3 DNA follows: TGTGCCAGCAGCTTAGTTCCCCCCGGACAGGTCTCCTACGAGCAGTACTTC. As protein: CASSLVPPGQVSYEQYF.